This is a list of T cell receptor beta chains from one sample in a study of T-cell memory formation after mild COVID-19. TCRdb analysed the 5' RACE reads with MiXCR anew, one entry per CDR3 protein. The table has some 190,000 distinct CDR3 sequences, 15% to 20% seen once. Sequenced material: PBMCs or a T cell subset sorted from them (not recorded which). These receptors were obtained from an adult woman who had mild COVID-19 (a few samples of this study predate the infection). Cell type and time point are not known. Each CDR3 is given with its conserved first and last residue. D genes are given only for firm matches. Size is omitted from some rows. Given values are once, few, many or a class for expanded clones.

TRBJ2-3	TRBV7-9	.	.	TGTGCCAGCAGCTTAACCGGGACTCAAACAGATACGCAGTATTTT	CASSLTGTQTDTQYF
TRBJ2-2	TRBV20-1	.	TRBD1	TGCAGTGCTAGCCGGGGACAGATCAACACCGGGGAGCTGTTTTTT	CSASRGQINTGELFF
TRBJ2-5	TRBV5-1	few	.	TGCGCCAGCAGCGCAACCGGGGCCCAAGAGACCCAGTACTTC	CASSATGAQETQYF
TRBJ1-4	TRBV2	few	TRBD1	TGTGCCAGCACCGAACAGGGGGCGGGAAATGAAAAACTGTTTTTT	CASTEQGAGNEKLFF
TRBJ2-3	TRBV20-1	.	.	TGCAGCGTCGGGGGCGACAGAAGCACAGATACGCAGTATTTT	CSVGGDRSTDTQYF
TRBJ2-4	TRBV5-5	few	.	TGTGCCAGCAGCTCGTGGGGGGAGAGAGCCAAAAACATTCAGTACTTC	CASSSWGERAKNIQYF
TRBJ2-3	TRBV12-3/TRBV12-4	.	.	TGTGCCAGCAGTTTAATCCTGACAGATACGCAGTATTTT	CASSLILTDTQYF
TRBJ1-2	TRBV29-1	once	.	TGCAGCGTAATGACGGGGCTTTACTATGGCTACACCTTC	CSVMTGLYYGYTF
TRBJ2-7	TRBV6-6	few	TRBD2	TGTGCCAGCAGCCGCCCCGGGGCGGGAGAGGAGCAGTACTTC	CASSRPGAGEEQYF
TRBJ2-5	TRBV24-1	once	TRBD1	TGTGCCACCAGTGTGGCAGGGGGCTACCAAGAGACCCAGTACTTC	CATSVAGGYQETQYF
TRBJ2-7	TRBV4-1	.	.	TGCGCCAGCAGCCAACGAGGCCAGTTCTCCTACGAGCAGTACTTC	CASSQRGQFSYEQYF
TRBJ2-3	TRBV5-1	.	TRBD1	TGCGCCAGCAGCCTAGGACAGGGGGCAACAGATACGCAGTATTTT	CASSLGQGATDTQYF
TRBJ2-1	TRBV12-3/TRBV12-4	.	.	TGTGCCAGCAGCTTGGACTACTCGCAGTTCTTC	CASSLDYSQFF
TRBJ1-2	TRBV9	.	.	TGTGCCAGCAGCGTAGAAGACAGCTCTAACTATGGCTACACCTTC	CASSVEDSSNYGYTF
TRBJ1-2	TRBV12-3/TRBV12-4	.	.	TGTGCCAGCCTGGGGGGGAACGGCTACACCTTC	CASLGGNGYTF
TRBJ2-1	TRBV11-2	few	TRBD1	TGTGCCAGCAGCTCCCCTTGGACAGGGGAAGGGGCTAATGAGCAGTTCTTC	CASSSPWTGEGANEQFF
TRBJ2-7	TRBV1	.	.	TGCACCAGCAGCCAAGCCGGAACGATGACTAGCGAGTCGTACGAGCAGTACTTC	CTSSQAGTMTSESYEQYF
TRBJ2-1	TRBV24-1	.	TRBD2	TGTGCCACCAGTGACCCCACTAGCGGGAGGTCCTACAATGAGCAGTTCTTC	CATSDPTSGRSYNEQFF
TRBJ2-7	TRBV5-4	few	.	TGTGCCAGCAGCAGGGATTTGTCCTACGAGCAGTACTTC	CASSRDLSYEQYF
TRBJ2-1	TRBV30	.	.	TGTGCCTGGAACATAGACAGGTTTGAGCAGTTCTTC	CAWNIDRFEQFF
TRBJ2-7	TRBV4-1	.	.	TGCGCCAGCAGCGAACTATGGCAGACAACCTACGAGCAGTACTTC	CASSELWQTTYEQYF
TRBJ2-7	TRBV12-3/TRBV12-4	.	TRBD2	TGTGCCAGCAGTCGCGTTCTAGCGGGGGGGTACGAGCAGTACTTC	CASSRVLAGGYEQYF
TRBJ2-1	TRBV12-5	.	.	TGTGCTAGTGGTCGTCGGGCTTTAGCCGCGGACAATGAGCAGTTCTTC	CASGRRALAADNEQFF
TRBJ2-1	TRBV7-9	.	.	TGTGCCAGCAGCTTAACCGGACCCGAGCAGTTCTTC	CASSLTGPEQFF
TRBJ1-2	TRBV7-2	.	.	TGTGCCAGCAGCTTGGAGGGGACGGGGAACTATGGCTACACCTTC	CASSLEGTGNYGYTF
TRBJ1-1	TRBV7-9	.	.	TGTGCCAGCAGCTCGCTCCTTGAAGCTTTCTTT	CASSSLLEAFF
TRBJ1-6	TRBV12-3/TRBV12-4	.	TRBD1	TGTGCCACCGGGACAGGGGGGAATTCACCCCTCCACTTT	CATGTGGNSPLHF
TRBJ2-7	TRBV4-3	once	.	TGCGCCATCGCAGGGGGGGAGTACTTC	CAIAGGEYF
TRBJ2-7	TRBV12-3/TRBV12-4	.	TRBD2	TGTGCCAGCAGTTTTAGCGGGAACTCCTACGAGCAGTACTTC	CASSFSGNSYEQYF